This T cell receptor (beta chain) was recovered during a study of cytomegalovirus exposure and HLA in healthy donors. On this clone: The antigen is not known.

The study's findings and limits: Under 20,000 TCR beta sequences were associated with HLA alleles at 0.05 false discovery rate in a later analysis.

The PCR contained 60 Vbeta and 13 Jbeta primers. Study processing details: Later, an analysis found about 77 million unique TCR beta chains, and roughly 10 million of these were shared. Clones were sequenced by immunoSEQ multiplex PCR, and TCRdb holds only the in-frame ones, with some missing. From that table come the V and J calls and clone size; the DNA was used to work out D and trimming. In the table there are 160,000 or so clones, about 80% of which are singletons. Sequenced input: PBMCs. This clonotype originated in a woman between 40 and 50 years old in good health and CMV-seronegative.

The CDR3 region is CASSTRQAYEQYF. The CDR3 DNA is TGCGCCAGCAGCACCCGACAGGCCTACGAGCAGTACTTC. V is TRBV4-1 and J is TRBJ2-5; D is perhaps TRBD1 (6 bases). The DNA matches TRBJ2-7 better at its end, which makes the J call doubtful. This CDR3 has 13 residues. Germline lookup yields CDR1 MGHRA and CDR2 YSYEKL.